These T cell receptor beta chains were read from a single sample in a study of shared clonotypes between healthy human individuals. Here immunoSEQ multiplex PCR was the method, and the copy in TCRdb shows in-frame clones only, minus some. The sample lists about 1.9 million clones, approximately 92% seen once, with approximately 1.6% in the top ten. The sequencing sample was made of naive CD8+ T cells from PBMCs. All receptors derive from a young man in good health. Some clones in this sample may be carry-over from other donors' samples. CDR3s leave out the opening cysteine and the closing phenylalanine or tryptophan.

cdr3_aa v_call
ASSQRRYANEKLF TRBV4-3
ASSWTESEQY TRBV11-2
ASSPLLVQDYGYT TRBV7-9
ASSPTGDEQF TRBV18
ASSQEFMAREGNEQF TRBV4-3
ASSPELAASYEQY TRBV28
ASSESRTGANGYT TRBV10-2
ASSQGASSGTSELF TRBV4-2
ASGRSYNEQF TRBV19
ASSAQADGQALYEQY TRBV9
ASSYPGGTEAF TRBV27
ASIQRLKDEQF TRBV6-1
ASSLAGPTSGDYNEQF TRBV7-6
ASSVLSGQISHNEQF TRBV9
AISDPPTGRSTDTQY TRBV10-3
ASSEGGSYEQY TRBV10-2
ASSQLHPRAPRNTIY TRBV4-1
ASSQELGETGGFPYEQY TRBV4-3
ASRSHGGLTDTQY TRBV27
ATSRGPSGSYNEQF TRBV15
SATPGNEQF TRBV20-1
ASSFLTDVNYGYT TRBV28
ASSDDTGVGGYT TRBV5-1
ASSPRDFLTNQPQH TRBV28
ASSKDNEQF TRBV9
ASSASRANYEQY TRBV27
ASSLTGADSRDSNTGELF TRBV28
ASITGTAHSYNEQF TRBV2
AISGFTSPHTDTQY TRBV10-3
ASSSPRGFPHEQY TRBV27
ASRYRGFNSYEQY TRBV28
ASSLGLDQPLNTGELF TRBV5-1
ASSPDRSLMGDGNTIY TRBV28
ASSAGNEQY TRBV25-1
ASSSGELF TRBV19
ASSLGLAGNTGELF TRBV5-6
ASTDSYGYT TRBV19
ASSETGGTYEQY TRBV9
ASSPSSGQGATEAF TRBV7-9
ASSHDQPQH TRBV6-6
ASSHILAGGYEQY TRBV7-9
ASSLGSSGANVLT TRBV11-1
ASRGTGTVGDQETQY TRBV28